The source of this TCR beta chain is a study of T cell responses to AZD1222 COVID-19 vaccine. The table came from immunoSEQ multiplex PCR; TCRdb's copy has only in-frame clones and leaves some out. The data hold 85,000 or so clones, with approximately 90% observed a single time. The V and J ends lost 3 bases and 8 bases, in that order; junction bases with no gene match: 10. This CDR3 comprises 16 residues. Germline V gene data show CDR1 as MRHNA and CDR2 as SNTAGT. The chain couples TRBV6-4 to TRBJ2-1; TRBD2 matches at 10 bases. The sequence was obtained from an adult in good health. The sequences come from peripheral blood, collected on day 0 of AZD1222 vaccination. CDR3 region: CASSELSGGAWDEQFF. In DNA form, the CDR3 reads TGTGCCAGCAGTGAATTGAGCGGGGGGGCTTGGGATGAGCAGTTCTTC.